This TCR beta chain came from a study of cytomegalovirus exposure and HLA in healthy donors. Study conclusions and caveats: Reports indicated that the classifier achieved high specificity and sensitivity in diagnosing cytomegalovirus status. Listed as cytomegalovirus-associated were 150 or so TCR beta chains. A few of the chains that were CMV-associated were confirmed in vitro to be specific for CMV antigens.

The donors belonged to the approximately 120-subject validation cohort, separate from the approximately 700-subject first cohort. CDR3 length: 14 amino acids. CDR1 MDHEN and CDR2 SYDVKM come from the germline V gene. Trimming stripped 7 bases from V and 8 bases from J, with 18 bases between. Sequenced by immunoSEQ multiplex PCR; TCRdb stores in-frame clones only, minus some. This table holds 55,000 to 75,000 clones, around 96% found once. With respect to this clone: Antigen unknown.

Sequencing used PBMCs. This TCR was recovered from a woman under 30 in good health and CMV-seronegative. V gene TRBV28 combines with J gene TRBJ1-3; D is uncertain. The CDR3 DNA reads TGTGCCAGCACCCTGGGTCTTACCGGGGACACCATATATTTT. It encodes CASTLGLTGDTIYF.